Shown below are 15 T cell receptor beta chains from a single sample sequenced in a study of blood T cells in healthy people across ages. Through a sample-barcoded 5' primer and a J-beta primer mix, a second PCR was run for roughly 6 to 12 cycles. TCRdb processed the 5' RACE reads anew with MiXCR; each CDR3 protein has one entry. Here the sample spans about 700,000 distinct CDR3 sequences, approximately 31% being singletons. Sequencing used blood. The receptors derive from a woman older than 75 in good health.

V usage is TRBV5-6 and J usage is TRBJ2-2, with D possibly matching TRBD1 (5 bases). The CDR3 covers 14 residues. Trimming took 2 bases from V and 4 from J, leaving 9 bases between them. Germline lookup yields CDR1 SGHDT and CDR2 YYEEEE. The CDR3: CASSFTRVTGELFF. The CDR3 DNA is TGTGCCAGCAGCTTCACCAGGGTCACCGGGGAGCTGTTTTTT.

The genes are TRBV15 and TRBJ1-1; D is unclear. The CDR3 extends over 15 amino acids. Germline V gives CDR1 LNHNV, CDR2 YYDKDF (reference sequence). V gave up 1 base and J gave up 1 base, with 10 bases separating them. In nucleotides, the CDR3 is TGTGCCACCAGCAGAGGTCAATCCCCGAACACTGAAGCTTTCTTT. Protein sequence: CATSRGQSPNTEAFF.

This clonotype was seen repeatedly, ten times or more. The chain combines TRBV20-1 with TRBJ2-5; 8 bases fit TRBD1. CDR1 is DFQATT, CDR2 SNEGSKA, per germline (reference sequence). This CDR3 has 15 residues. V shed 0 bases, J shed 4 bases, and the junction held 7 bases outside the gene matches. The CDR3 region is CSARDSTGDLETQYF. The CDR3 DNA sequence: TGCAGTGCTAGAGATTCGACAGGGGATCTAGAGACCCAGTACTTC.

This clonotype was found many times. V is TRBV15 and J is TRBJ2-1; no clear D gene. V was cut by 0 bases and J by 7 bases, with 10 bases left in between. In germline, CDR1 is LNHNV, CDR2 YYDKDF (reference sequence). This CDR3 contains 14 residues. The CDR3 DNA sequence: TGTGCCACCAGCAGAGATCTCTCAGGAAATGAGCAGTTCTTC. Protein sequence: CATSRDLSGNEQFF.

Many counts were recorded for this clonotype. V gene TRBV3-1 combines with J gene TRBJ2-2; no clear D. The ends were cut back, 3 bases at V and 1 base at J, with 3 bases in the middle. Germline CDR1 and CDR2: LGHDT and YNNKEL (reference sequence). The CDR3 has 13 amino acids. Here the CDR3 DNA reads TGTGCCAGCAGCCACGAGAACACCGGGGAGCTGTTTTTT. It translates to CASSHENTGELFF. Full variable domain (outside the CDR3, taken from reference TRBV3-1 and TRBJ2-2): DTAVSQTPKYLVTQMGNDKSIKCEQNLGHDTMYWYKQDSKKFLKIMFSYNNKELIINETVPNRFSPKSPDKAHLNLHINSLELGDSAVYFCASSHENTGELFFGEGSRLTVL.

Details on this clonotype: A read error may explain this, as a much larger clone is one base away. The rearrangement joins TRBV7-9 to TRBJ2-7, with D possibly being TRBD2 (6 bases). V was clipped by 4 bases and J by 7 bases, with 20 bases between them. CDR1 SEHNR and CDR2 FQNEAQ come from the germline V gene (reference sequence). The CDR3 has 15 residues. The CDR3 DNA reads TGTGCCAGCAGCTCTTGGACTAACAGCGACAATGAGCAGTACTTC. It yields the protein CASSSWTNSDNEQYF.

This clonotype was seen only once. CDR3 amino acids: CASRRAQRQAPYEQYF. For the CDR3, the DNA is TGTGCCAGCAGACGGGCGCAGAGACAGGCACCCTACGAGCAGTACTTC. This sequence joins TRBV3-1 and TRBJ2-7; possible D gene TRBD1, 6 bases. This CDR3 comprises 16 residues. V lost 6 bases to trimming and J lost 2 bases, with 20 bases between them. The germline V gene has CDR1 LGHDT and CDR2 YNNKEL (reference sequence).

This clonotype has a count of ten or more. This chain links TRBV27 with TRBJ2-5, with D maybe TRBD1 (5 bases). V was shortened by 4 bases and J by 3 bases, with 18 bases between the two germline ends. Germline lookup yields CDR1 MNHEY and CDR2 SMNVEV (reference sequence). The CDR3 has 16 residues. CDR3 in DNA: TGTGCCAGCAGTTCAAAGGGCTTTTTGACAGAAGAGACCCAGTACTTC. Translated: CASSSKGFLTEETQYF.

This clonotype was picked up a small number of times. A read error may explain this, as a much larger clone is one base away. CDR3 amino acids: CASNSSSSGRYNEQFF. The CDR3 nucleotides read TGTGCCAGCAACTCCTCATCTAGCGGCCGGTACAATGAGCAGTTCTTC. The chain uses TRBV11-1 and TRBJ2-1, with 7 bases fitting TRBD2. V shed 7 bases and J 4 bases; nucleotides not matched to a gene: 13. CDR1 and CDR2 (germline): SGHAT, FQDESV (reference sequence). The CDR3 spans 16 residues.

This clonotype was seen a single time. A much larger clone lies one base from this, so it may be a read error. This chain uses TRBV5-1 with TRBJ2-7; 9 nucleotides align to TRBD1. The germline gives CDR1 SGHRS, CDR2 YFSETQ. This CDR3 comprises 14 residues. The CDR3 region has the DNA TGCGCCAGCGGATTTCCGGGACAGGGTTACGGGCAGTACTTC. This sequence encodes CASGFPGQGYGQYF.

The chain has TRBV11-3 and TRBJ2-5; the match to TRBD1 covers 7 bases. This CDR3 spans 15 amino acids. Germline V lookup: CDR1 SGHNT, CDR2 YENEEA. With V trimmed by 1 base and J by 5 bases, 7 bases remained unmatched. The CDR3 DNA is TGTGCCAGCAGCTTAGGGGGACAGCCCCCGGAGACCCAGTACTTC. Protein product: CASSLGGQPPETQYF.

This clonotype was counted only a few times. With a much larger clone just one base away, this may be a read error. The genes are TRBV6-5 and TRBJ2-5, with a tentative D call TRBD1 (6 bases). Germline CDR1 and CDR2: MNHEY and SVGAGI. This CDR3 has 14 amino acids. The germline V and J ends were trimmed by 6 bases and 5 bases, with 16 bases remaining between them. CDR3 nucleotide sequence: TGTGCCAGCAGCCGGGACAACCACGGGGAGACCCAGTACTTC. It codes for CASSRDNHGETQYF.

Notes on this clonotype: This clone may be a read error of a much larger clone one base away. V is TRBV11-2 and J is TRBJ2-1; D is ambiguous. The CDR3 runs to 15 residues. The germline CDR1 and CDR2 sequences are SGHAT and FQNNGV. V lost 3 bases and J lost 10, with 19 bases in between. The CDR3 region has the DNA TGTGCCAGCAGCTTTGAAAGGGTCCCCTCCTACGAGCAGTTCTTC. Translated: CASSFERVPSYEQFF.

This chain connects TRBV5-1 to TRBJ2-7; tentative D call: TRBD1 (5 bases). The tail of the sequence fits TRBJ2-5 better, so the J call may be wrong. The CDR3 is made up of 15 amino acids. Germline CDR1 reads SGHRS; CDR2 reads YFSETQ. The CDR3 sequence is CASSLARQRGETQYF. Written as DNA, the CDR3 is TGCGCCAGCAGCTTGGCGAGACAGCGTGGGGAGACCCAGTACTTC.

Comments on this clonotype: A much larger clone lies a single base off, so this may be a read error. The rearrangement joins TRBV5-1 to TRBJ2-1, with D perhaps TRBD2 (5 bases). With 1 base removed from V and 9 bases from J, the gap between germline ends came to 8 bases. This CDR3 comprises 12 residues. Germline CDR1 is SGHRS and CDR2 is YFSETQ. The CDR3 protein is CASSLMRVEQFF. In DNA form, the CDR3 reads TGCGCCAGCAGCTTGATGAGGGTTGAGCAGTTCTTC. Full variable domain (missing parts from reference TRBV5-1 and TRBJ2-1): KAGVTQTPRYLIKTRGQQVTLSCSPISGHRSVSWYQQTPGQGLQFLFEYFSETQRNKGNFPGRFSGRQFSNSRSEMNVSTLELGDSALYLCASSLMRVEQFFGPGTRLTVL.